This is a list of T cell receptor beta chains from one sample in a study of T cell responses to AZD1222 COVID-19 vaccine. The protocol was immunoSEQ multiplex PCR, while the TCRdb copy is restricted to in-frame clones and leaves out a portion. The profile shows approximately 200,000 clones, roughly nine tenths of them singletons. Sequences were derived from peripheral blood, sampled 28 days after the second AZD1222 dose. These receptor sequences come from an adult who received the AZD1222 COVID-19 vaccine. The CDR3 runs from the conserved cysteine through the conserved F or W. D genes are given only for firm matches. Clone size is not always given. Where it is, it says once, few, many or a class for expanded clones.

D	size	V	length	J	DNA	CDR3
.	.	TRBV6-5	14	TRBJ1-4	TGTGCCAGCAGTTTTGTATATGGCGGTGAAAAACTGTTTTTT	CASSFVYGGEKLFF
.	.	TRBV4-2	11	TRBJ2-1	TGTGCCAGCAGCTCCGGGAATGAGCAGTTCTTC	CASSSGNEQFF
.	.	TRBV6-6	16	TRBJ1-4	TGTGCCAGCAGCATCCAGTTGGGGGGGGCTAATGAAAAACTGTTTTTT	CASSIQLGGANEKLFF
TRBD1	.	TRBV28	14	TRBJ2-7	TGTGCCAGCAGTCTACAGGGGATACCCTACGAGCAGTACTTC	CASSLQGIPYEQYF
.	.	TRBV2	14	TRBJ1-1	TGTGCCAGCAGTCACAGGGTACGGAACACTGAAGCTTTCTTT	CASSHRVRNTEAFF
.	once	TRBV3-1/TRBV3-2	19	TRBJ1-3	TGTGCCAGCAGCCAAGACGGATTCCACCGGGCGGCGACTGGAAACACCATATATTTT	CASSQDGFHRAATGNTIYF
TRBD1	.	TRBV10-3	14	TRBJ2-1	TGTGCCATCAGAACCGGACAGGGTGGTAATGAGCAGTTCTTC	CAIRTGQGGNEQFF
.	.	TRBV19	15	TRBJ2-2	TGTGCCAGTACCCGCGGGGCTGGAAACACCGGGGAGCTGTTTTTT	CASTRGAGNTGELFF
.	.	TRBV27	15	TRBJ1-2	TGTGCCAGCAGTACGCACAGAGGGTTTGGGTATGGCTACACCTTC	CASSTHRGFGYGYTF
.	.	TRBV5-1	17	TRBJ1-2	TGCGCCAGCAGCCAAACACCCGGGGCAGAAGCTAACTATGGCTACACCTTC	CASSQTPGAEANYGYTF
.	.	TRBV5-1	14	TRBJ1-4	TGCGCCAGCGGGAGGGGCGGCGGTAATGAAAAACTGTTTTTT	CASGRGGGNEKLFF
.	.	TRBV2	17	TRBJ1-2	TGTGCCAGCAGTGAAAACTCCCATTCTCTAACGGATTATGGCTACACCTTC	CASSENSHSLTDYGYTF
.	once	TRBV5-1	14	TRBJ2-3	TGCGCCAGCAGCTTGACGTCTGGGGTGGATACGCAGTATTTT	CASSLTSGVDTQYF
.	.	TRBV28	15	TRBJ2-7	TGTGCCAGCAGTTCACCGACGCTGGCCCCCTACGAGCAGTACTTC	CASSSPTLAPYEQYF
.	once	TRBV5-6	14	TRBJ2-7	TGTGCCAGCAGTGGGACCTACGGATCCTACGAGCAGTACTTC	CASSGTYGSYEQYF
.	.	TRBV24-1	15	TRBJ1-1	TGTGCCACCAGTGACCCCTCGGCCAAGAACACTGAAGCTTTCTTT	CATSDPSAKNTEAFF
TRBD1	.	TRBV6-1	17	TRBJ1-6	TGTGCCAGCAGTGAATCCCAGGGGGGACAGGGGTACTCACCCCTCCACTTT	CASSESQGGQGYSPLHF
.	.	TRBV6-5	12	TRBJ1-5	TGTGCCAGCAGGAGGGGTCGGCAGCCCCAGCATTTT	CASRRGRQPQHF
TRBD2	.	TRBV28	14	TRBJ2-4	TGTGCCAGCAGTTTCAGGGAGGGCGGAAACATTCAGTACTTC	CASSFREGGNIQYF
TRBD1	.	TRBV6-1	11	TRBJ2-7	TGTGCCAGCAGTGAATTTGGGACAGGTGATTTC	CASSEFGTGDF
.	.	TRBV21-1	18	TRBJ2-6	TGTGCCAGCATACGGTGGCAGGGGGCCACATCTGGGGCCAACGTCCTGACTTTC	CASIRWQGATSGANVLTF
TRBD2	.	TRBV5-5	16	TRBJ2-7	TGTGCCAGCAGCGCCGGACTAGCGGCGGTCTCCTACGAGCAGTACTTC	CASSAGLAAVSYEQYF
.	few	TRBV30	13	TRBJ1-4	TGTGCCTGGAGTGTAATGGGTCTTAAAAAACTGTTTTTT	CAWSVMGLKKLFF
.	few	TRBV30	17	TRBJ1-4	TGTGCCTGGGGAGCCCAGCGGGGTGAGGGAGCTAATGAAAAACTGTTTTTT	CAWGAQRGEGANEKLFF
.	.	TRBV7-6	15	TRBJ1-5	TGTGCCAGCAGCTTTGACGAAGGAGGCAATCAGCCCCAGCATTTT	CASSFDEGGNQPQHF
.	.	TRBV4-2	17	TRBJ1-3	TGTGCCAGCAGCCAAGATCTTAGGGCCGGACCAGGAAACACCATATATTTT	CASSQDLRAGPGNTIYF
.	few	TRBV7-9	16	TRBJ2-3	TGTGCCAGCAGCGGCGCCGGACAAATTAGCACAGATACGCAGTATTTT	CASSGAGQISTDTQYF
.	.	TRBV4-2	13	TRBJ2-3	TGTGCCAGCAGGACGGGAGGCACAGATACGCAGTATTTT	CASRTGGTDTQYF
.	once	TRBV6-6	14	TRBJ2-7	TGTGCCAGCAGTTACTCGAAACGTGTATACGAGCAGTACTTC	CASSYSKRVYEQYF
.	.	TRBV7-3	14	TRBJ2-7	TGTGCCAGCAGCTTGGGGGGCCTATCCTACGAGCAGTACTTC	CASSLGGLSYEQYF
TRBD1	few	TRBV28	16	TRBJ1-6	TGTGCCAGCTTTGGGACAGGACAGGGGTTGAGTTCACCCCTCCACTTT	CASFGTGQGLSSPLHF
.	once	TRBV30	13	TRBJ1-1	TGTGCCTGGAGTGTACTAGGCAACACTGAAGCTTTCTTT	CAWSVLGNTEAFF
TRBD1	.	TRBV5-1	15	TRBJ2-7	TGCGCCAGCAGCAAAACGGGACAGACCTACTACGAGCAGTACTTC	CASSKTGQTYYEQYF
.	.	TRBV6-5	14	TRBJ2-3	TGTGCCAGCAATCCTACCCTAAGCACAGATACGCAGTATTTT	CASNPTLSTDTQYF
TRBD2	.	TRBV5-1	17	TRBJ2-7	TGCGCCAGCAGCCCGGGGACTAGCGGGAGCAGGCCCTACGAGCAGTACTTC	CASSPGTSGSRPYEQYF
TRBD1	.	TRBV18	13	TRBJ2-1	TGTGCCAGCTCACAGGACAGGGGTAATGAGCAGTTCTTC	CASSQDRGNEQFF
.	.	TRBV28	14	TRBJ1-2	TGTGCCAGCAGTTTAAACGCAGTTGGCTATGGCTACACCTTC	CASSLNAVGYGYTF
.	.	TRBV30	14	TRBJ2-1	TGTGCCTGGAGTCCCCGGGACAAGTACAATGAGCAGTTCTTC	CAWSPRDKYNEQFF
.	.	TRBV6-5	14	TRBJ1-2	TGTGCCAGCAGCTGCCCGGGAAATAACTATGGCTACACCTTC	CASSCPGNNYGYTF
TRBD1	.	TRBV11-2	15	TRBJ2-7	TGTGCCACTTCCCCTGTTCCGGACAGGGGTTACGAGCAGTACTTC	CATSPVPDRGYEQYF
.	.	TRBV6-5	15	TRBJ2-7	TGTGCCAGCAGCCTAGGGGCCTCGAGCTCCTACGAGCAGTACTTC	CASSLGASSSYEQYF
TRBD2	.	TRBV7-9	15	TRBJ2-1	TGTGCCAGCAGCTCAATACTAGCGGCAGGTAATGAGCAGTTCTTC	CASSSILAAGNEQFF
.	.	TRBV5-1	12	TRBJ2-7	TGCGCCAGCAGCTCCCCCGGGACCGAGCAGTACTTC	CASSSPGTEQYF
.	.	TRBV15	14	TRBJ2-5	TGTGCCACCAGCAGAGGACAGGACCAAGAGACCCAGTACTTC	CATSRGQDQETQYF
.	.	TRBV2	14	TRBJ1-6	TGTGCCAGCAGTTTCGGGACTCATAATTCACCCCTCCACTTT	CASSFGTHNSPLHF
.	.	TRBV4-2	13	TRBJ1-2	TGTGCCAGCAGCCAAGAGGGGGGTAGTGGCTACACCTTC	CASSQEGGSGYTF
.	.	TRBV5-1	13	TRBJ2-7	TGCGCCAGCAGCTTGGGCCGCTCCTACGAGCAGTACTTC	CASSLGRSYEQYF
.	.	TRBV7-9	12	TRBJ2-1	TGTGCCAGCAGTCGCCCGACCGGTGAGCAGTTCTTC	CASSRPTGEQFF
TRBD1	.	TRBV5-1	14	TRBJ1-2	TGCGCCAGCAGTTCCACAGGGGGCGCGTATGGCTACACCTTC	CASSSTGGAYGYTF
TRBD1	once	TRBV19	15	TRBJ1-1	TGTGCCAGTAGTACCCTTGGACAGGGGGATGCTGAAGCTTTCTTT	CASSTLGQGDAEAFF
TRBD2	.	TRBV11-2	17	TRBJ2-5	TGTGCCAGCAGCTTAGATCTGGGCGGGAGGGCCCGGAAGACCCAGTACTTC	CASSLDLGGRARKTQYF
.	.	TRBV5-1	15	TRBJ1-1	TGCGCCAGCAGCACGGGGATTACAATGAACACTGAAGCTTTCTTT	CASSTGITMNTEAFF
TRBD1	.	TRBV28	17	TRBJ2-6	TGTGCCAGCAGTTTTAGTCAGGGGGCGGACGGGGCCAACGTCCTGACTTTC	CASSFSQGADGANVLTF